Below are 11 T cell receptor beta chains sequenced from a single sample in a study of T cell responses to AZD1222 COVID-19 vaccine. Sequencing used immunoSEQ multiplex PCR; TCRdb keeps in-frame clones, though not all of them. The sample contains about 150,000 clones, roughly nine tenths of which appear only once. The source material was peripheral blood, sampled on day 0 of MenACWY control vaccination. The source of these receptors is an adult in good health.

The J gene is TRBJ1-2, the V gene TRBV28; D perhaps matches TRBD1 (6 bases). The CDR3 consists of 14 residues. V shed 6 bases and J shed 4 bases, with 15 bases lying between them. Germline V lookup: CDR1 MDHEN, CDR2 SYDVKM. In nucleotides, the CDR3 is TGTGCCAGCAGCCTTGACAGGTACACCTATGGCTACACCTTC. Encoded protein: CASSLDRYTYGYTF.

The chain employs TRBV10-3 and TRBJ1-1, with D possibly matching TRBD1 (6 bases). Germline CDR1 and CDR2: ENHRY and SYGVKD. V was trimmed by 0 bases and J by 3 bases, leaving 8 bases between them. This CDR3 region has 14 residues. CDR3 in amino acids: CAISESEGDTEAFF. In nucleotides, the CDR3 is TGTGCCATCAGTGAGTCAGAGGGGGACACTGAAGCTTTCTTT.

V and J are TRBV11-1 and TRBJ2-3; D might be TRBD1 or TRBD2, each matching 6 bases. Trimming pared 2 bases from V and 2 bases from J, leaving 8 bases between. Germline CDR1 reads SGHAT; CDR2 reads FQDESV (reference sequence). The CDR3 extends over 14 amino acids. The CDR3 bases are TGTGCCAGCAGCTTAAGGGGGGACACAGATACGCAGTATTTT. Its translation is CASSLRGDTDTQYF.

This clone was counted between two and nine times. The gene calls are TRBV5-5 and TRBJ1-1; D ambiguous. The CDR3 runs to 14 residues. The germline V gene has CDR1 SGHKS and CDR2 YYEKEE (reference sequence). The V end lost 0 bases, the J end lost 0 bases, and 6 bases lay between the germline ends. CDR3 region: CASSLEQMNTEAFF. CDR3 DNA: TGTGCCAGCAGCTTGGAACAGATGAACACTGAAGCTTTCTTT.

The chain carries TRBV5-6 and TRBJ1-1; TRBD1 aligns across 9 bases. J gave up 5 bases and V 5 bases, and 7 bases lay outside the gene matches. This CDR3 contains 14 residues. Germline V gene sequence: CDR1 SGHDT, CDR2 YYEEEE. In DNA, the CDR3 is TGTGCCAGCAGGGTTGGGACAGGGTTGACTGAAGCTTTCTTT. It specifies CASRVGTGLTEAFF.

The chain recombines TRBV19 with TRBJ1-6; 9 bases agree with TRBD1. The CDR3 covers 14 residues. The germline V gene encodes CDR1 LNHDA and CDR2 SQIVND (reference sequence). V lost 6 bases, J lost 10 bases, and 7 bases stayed unmatched. The CDR3 here is CASSPGTGSSPLHF. The CDR3 DNA reads TGTGCCAGTAGCCCCGGGACAGGGAGCTCACCCCTCCACTTT.

This clone showed up just a few times. The V and J genes are TRBV28 and TRBJ1-5; 8 positions agree with TRBD1. The trim removed 1 base at V and 6 bases at J, leaving 8 bases unmatched. The CDR3 sequence is 16 residues long. Germline values: CDR1 MDHEN, CDR2 SYDVKM. The CDR3 loop reads CASSLFGQGKGQPQHF. The CDR3 region has the DNA TGTGCCAGCAGTTTATTCGGACAGGGCAAAGGTCAGCCCCAGCATTTT.

The chain uses TRBV3-1 (or the pseudogene TRBV3-2) and TRBJ1-5; perhaps TRBD1 as D (6 bases). CDR1 and CDR2 (germline): LGHDT, YNNKEL (reference sequence). CDR3 length: 14 amino acids. The V gene lost 1 base and the J gene lost 6 bases, with 10 bases spanning the gap. The DNA for the CDR3 is TGTGCCAGCAGCCAAGGGGCAGGGGCTCAGCCCCAGCATTTT. Encoded protein: CASSQGAGAQPQHF.

This sequence joins TRBV11-2 and TRBJ2-1, with 11 bases that match TRBD2. Germline V CDR1 and CDR2: SGHAT, FQNNGV. The CDR3 totals 17 residues. V trimming: 5 bases; J trimming: 4 bases; junction bases outside the gene matches: 10. DNA of the CDR3: TGTGCCAGCAGCCCCAGGGGGACTAGCGGCCGGTACAATGAGCAGTTCTTC. It yields the protein CASSPRGTSGRYNEQFF.

The chain combines TRBV7-9 with TRBJ1-2; TRBD1 aligns across 7 bases. The germline V gene encodes CDR1 SEHNR and CDR2 FQNEAQ (reference sequence). This CDR3 is 16 amino acids long. J was trimmed by 7 bases and V by 5 bases; bases with no gene match: 16. DNA of the CDR3: TGTGCCAGCAGCCCCCCCGCCGGCAGGGGGAGAGGTGGCTACACCTTC. Its protein is CASSPPAGRGRGGYTF.

The rearrangement uses TRBV19 and TRBJ1-1; D may be TRBD1 (5 bases). This CDR3 is 15 amino acids long. Germline V lookup: CDR1 LNHDA, CDR2 SQIVND (reference sequence). The V gene lost 7 bases and the J gene lost 5 bases, with 20 bases spanning the gap. CDR3 nucleotides: TGTGCCAGTAATGGGTGGGCGGACGGGGGGACTGAAGCTTTCTTT. Protein product: CASNGWADGGTEAFF. Based on the CDR3 plus reference TRBV19 and TRBJ1-1, the full variable domain is DGGITQSPKYLFRKEGQNVTLSCEQNLNHDAMYWYRQDPGQGLRLIYYSQIVNDFQKGDIAEGYSVSREKKESFPLTVTSAQKNPTAFYLCASNGWADGGTEAFFGQGTRLTVV.